The source of this T cell receptor (beta chain) is a study of blood T cells in healthy people across ages. Primers used in a second PCR of about 7 to 11 cycles were a sample-barcoded 5' primer and a J-beta primer mix. TCRdb passed the 5' RACE reads through MiXCR, listing each CDR3 protein once. The profile shows approximately 800,000 distinct CDR3 sequences, 58% of them singletons. V was clipped by 6 bases and J by 1 base, with 10 bases between them. Germline CDR1 and CDR2: SQVTM and ANQGSEA. This CDR3 has 13 amino acids. The chain is built from TRBV29-1 and TRBJ1-5; TRBD1 might be the D (5 bases). The receptor was derived from a young man in good health. The sample was blood. The CDR3 DNA sequence: TGCAGCGTCAGACAGACAAGCAATCAGCCCCAGCATTTT. Translating it yields CSVRQTSNQPQHF.